These 26 T cell receptor beta chains originate from one sample sequenced in a study of T cells in narcolepsy. Repertoires were generated with immunoSEQ multiplex PCR, while TCRdb's copy carries only in-frame clones and drops some. The sample lists fewer than 40,000 clones, more than 75% occurring once. The specimen sequenced was memory (CD45RA-) CD4+ T cells from blood. The receptor source for this set is a human donor in good health.

This rearrangement joins TRBV6-1 to TRBJ1-1; possible D gene TRBD1, 6 bases. Trimming pared 0 bases from V and 3 bases from J, leaving 11 bases between. CDR1 and CDR2 from the germline V gene are MNHNS and SASEGT. This CDR3 region has 15 residues. For the CDR3, the DNA is TGTGCCAGCAGTGAAGCAGGGGGAAAGTACACTGAAGCTTTCTTT. Translated, it gives CASSEAGGKYTEAFF.

The V and J genes are TRBV11-3 and TRBJ2-6; no definite D call. CDR3 length: 15 amino acids. From germline, CDR1 is SGHNT and CDR2 YENEEA. Trimming took off 5 bases at V and 2 bases at J, with 10 bases between the two ends. The CDR3 DNA reads TGTGCCAGCAGCCAAAGCTTAGCTGGGGCCAACGTCCTGACTTTC. Protein sequence: CASSQSLAGANVLTF.

J is TRBJ2-7 and V is TRBV30, with TRBD2 matching over 8 bases. The CDR3 covers 14 residues. Germline V gene lookup returns CDR1 GTSNPN and CDR2 SVGIG (reference sequence). The V and J ends lost 2 bases and 0 bases, in that order; junction bases with no gene match: 3. The CDR3 region has the DNA TGTGCCTGGAGTAAAAGCGGGGGCTCCTACGAGCAGTACTTC. Translation: CAWSKSGGSYEQYF.

The chain carries TRBV9 and TRBJ1-2; D unclear. Per the germline V gene, CDR1 is SGDLS and CDR2 is YYNGEE. V gave up 3 bases and J gave up 4 bases, with 19 bases separating them. The CDR3 runs 16 residues. CDR3 sequence: CASSGPLTAPGYGYTF. The CDR3 DNA sequence: TGTGCCAGCAGCGGACCACTTACAGCGCCGGGCTATGGCTACACCTTC.

The chain links TRBV2 to TRBJ2-3; 7 nucleotides align to TRBD1. The germline V gene encodes CDR1 SNHLY and CDR2 FYNNEI. V lost 6 bases to trimming and J lost 2 bases; unmatched junction nucleotides: 8. The CDR3 has 15 residues. The CDR3 region is CASRGRDRNTDTQYF. The CDR3 nucleotides are TGTGCCAGCAGGGGCCGGGACAGAAACACAGATACGCAGTATTTT.

The table lists this clone with a few counts. The chain joins TRBV30 to TRBJ1-4; 8 bases align to TRBD1. CDR1 GTSNPN and CDR2 SVGIG come from the germline V gene (reference sequence). After removal of 2 bases from V and 8 bases from J, the junction contained 1 base not matched to a gene. This CDR3 has 12 residues. CDR3 coding DNA: TGTGCCTGGAGTACAGGGGGAGAAAAACTGTTTTTT. It yields the protein CAWSTGGEKLFF. The complete variable domain, with remaining parts taken from reference TRBV30 and TRBJ1-4, reads SQTIHQWPATLVQPVGSPLSLECTVEGTSNPNLYWYRQAAGRGLQLLFYSVGIGQISSEVPQNLSASRPQDRQFILSSKKLLLSDSGFYLCAWSTGGEKLFFGSGTQLSVL.

V gene TRBV19 combines with J gene TRBJ1-1, with TRBD1 matching over 8 bases. V shed 7 bases, J shed 5 bases, and the junction held 12 bases outside the gene matches. Germline V gives CDR1 LNHDA, CDR2 SQIVND (reference sequence). The CDR3 extends over 15 amino acids. The CDR3 loop reads CASNPQGARGTEAFF. For the CDR3, the DNA is TGTGCCAGTAACCCGCAGGGGGCTCGGGGTACTGAAGCTTTCTTT. Using reference TRBV19 and TRBJ1-1 for the parts outside the CDR3, the full variable domain is DGGITQSPKYLFRKEGQNVTLSCEQNLNHDAMYWYRQDPGQGLRLIYYSQIVNDFQKGDIAEGYSVSREKKESFPLTVTSAQKNPTAFYLCASNPQGARGTEAFFGQGTRLTVV.

The CDR3 protein is CASSVGAGLGSTEAFF. The CDR3 DNA follows: TGTGCCAGCAGCGTAGGGGCAGGGCTAGGGAGCACTGAAGCTTTCTTT. The chain uses TRBV9 and TRBJ1-1, with TRBD1 as a possible D gene (5 bases). V was pared by 0 bases and J by 4 bases, with 16 bases between. Germline lookup yields CDR1 SGDLS and CDR2 YYNGEE. The CDR3 length is 16 residues.

CDR3 DNA: TGTGCCAGCAGCTACACGGATACGCAGTATTTT. This translates into CASSYTDTQYF. The chain is built from TRBV7-2 and TRBJ2-3, with D hard to call. Trimming pared 4 bases from V and 6 bases from J, leaving 5 bases between. CDR3 length equals 11 residues. Germline-derived CDR1 and CDR2 are SGHTA and FQGNSA.

V gene TRBV7-2 combines with J gene TRBJ2-7; 7 nucleotides agree with TRBD2. Germline V gene sequence: CDR1 SGHTA, CDR2 FQGNSA. The ends lost 5 bases at V and 6 bases at J; junction bases unmatched: 13. The CDR3 spans 15 residues. CDR3 loop: CASSPGGAGKREQYF. The CDR3 nucleotides are TGTGCCAGCAGCCCGGGCGGAGCGGGGAAGCGCGAGCAGTACTTC.

The genes are TRBV2 and TRBJ1-1; 8 bases fit TRBD1. Germline CDR1 reads SNHLY; CDR2 reads FYNNEI. The CDR3 has 15 residues. With 4 bases clipped from V and 7 bases from J, the junction kept 11 bases outside the gene matches. The CDR3 region has the DNA TGTGCCAGCAGTGGGTCCCCAACAGGGGGTGGTGAAGCTTTCTTT. Its protein is CASSGSPTGGGEAFF.

In DNA form, the CDR3 reads TGTGCCAGCAGAAAGATACCGGGCCAGGACACTGAAGCTTTCTTT. Translation gives CASRKIPGQDTEAFF. The gene calls are TRBV6-1 and TRBJ1-1, with D unclear. Germline-derived CDR1 and CDR2 are MNHNS and SASEGT. The CDR3 loop spans 15 amino acids. V was trimmed by 6 bases and J by 3 bases, leaving 17 bases between them.

V usage is TRBV7-2 and J usage is TRBJ2-3; TRBD2 matches at 10 bases. The germline CDR1 and CDR2 sequences are SGHTA and FQGNSA. The CDR3 contains 14 residues. The V gene end was trimmed by 1 base and the J gene end by 5 bases; junction bases not matched to a gene: 0. CDR3 protein: CASSLGLAGDTQYF. The CDR3, as DNA: TGTGCCAGCAGCTTAGGACTAGCGGGAGATACGCAGTATTTT.

This clone occurred once. The chain links TRBV6-5 to TRBJ2-7, with D perhaps matching TRBD2 (5 bases). The CDR3 runs to 15 residues. CDR1 is MNHEY and CDR2 is SVGAGI in the germline V gene. Trimming removed 6 bases from V and 3 bases from J, with 18 bases in between. The CDR3 loop is CASRPDWKSIYEQYF. As DNA, the CDR3 is TGTGCCAGCAGGCCGGACTGGAAATCAATCTACGAGCAGTACTTC.

This clone was seen a few times. The chain carries TRBV5-1 and TRBJ1-6; possible D gene TRBD1, 5 bases. Looked up from germline, CDR1 is SGHRS and CDR2 is YFSETQ. Trimming stripped 1 base from V and 8 bases from J, with 10 bases between. The CDR3 loop spans 14 amino acids. CDR3 region: CASSLSTADSPLHF. DNA of the CDR3: TGCGCCAGCAGCTTGTCGACAGCTGATTCACCCCTCCACTTT.

This clone rates as medium-sized. The chain uses TRBV19 and TRBJ2-7; D uncertain. The CDR3 runs 14 residues. Per germline, CDR1 LNHDA and CDR2 SQIVND (reference sequence). Trimming cost V 3 bases and J 0 bases, with 9 bases left between them. The CDR3 loop is CASSISLRSYEQYF. CDR3 nucleotides: TGTGCCAGTAGTATCTCTCTCCGCTCCTACGAGCAGTACTTC.

The V call is TRBV10-3, the J call TRBJ1-6; D is ambiguous. From germline, CDR1 is ENHRY and CDR2 SYGVKD. Trimming pared 8 bases from V and 6 bases from J, leaving 17 bases between. The CDR3 contains 15 residues. CDR3 DNA: TGTGCCATCGCTCAAGGTCTGGAGTCTAATTCACCCCTCCACTTT. It encodes CAIAQGLESNSPLHF.

This CDR3 is CASSLDRYEQYF. In DNA, the CDR3 is TGTGCCAGCAGCTTAGACAGGTACGAGCAGTACTTC. The chain links TRBV11-2 to TRBJ2-7; D is undetermined. V lost 0 bases and J 4 bases, leaving 4 bases between the germline ends. The CDR3 is 12 residues long. The germline V gene encodes CDR1 SGHAT and CDR2 FQNNGV.

The rearrangement links TRBV5-1 to TRBJ1-5; D remains unclear. The length of the CDR3 is 13 residues. Germline V gives CDR1 SGHRS, CDR2 YFSETQ. V lost 0 bases and J 7 bases, leaving 8 bases between the germline ends. The CDR3 nucleotides are TGCGCCAGCAGCTTGGCTGGGTACCAGCCCCAGCATTTT. Encoded protein: CASSLAGYQPQHF.

For the CDR3, the DNA is TGCGCCAGCAGCTTGGGACAGGGCTTTGAGGGCTACACCTTC. Translated: CASSLGQGFEGYTF. The rearrangement joins TRBV5-1 to TRBJ1-2; 7 nucleotides agree with TRBD1. This CDR3 has 14 amino acids. The junction had 7 bases not matched to a gene; V was cut back by 0 bases and J by 8 bases. CDR1 SGHRS and CDR2 YFSETQ come from the germline V gene.

The chain is built from TRBV6-1 and TRBJ2-3, with a weak D call TRBD2 (7 bases). CDR1 is MNHNS, CDR2 SASEGT, per germline. The CDR3 loop spans 15 amino acids. Deletions cut 7 bases from V and 0 bases from J, with 14 bases between. CDR3 sequence reads: CASTPGGASTDTQYF. The CDR3 nucleotides are TGTGCCAGCACCCCTGGGGGGGCTAGCACAGATACGCAGTATTTT.

The rearrangement links TRBV5-4 to TRBJ2-5; tentatively, D is TRBD2 (5 bases). V was cut by 3 bases and J by 3 bases, with 15 bases left in between. Germline V gives CDR1 SGHNT, CDR2 YYREEE (reference sequence). This CDR3 is built from 15 residues. The CDR3 nucleotides are TGTGCCAGCAGCTCCGGAGGAACCCACGAAGAGACCCAGTACTTC. Translation: CASSSGGTHEETQYF.

The chain is built from TRBV19 and TRBJ1-4; D remains unclear. V was cut by 10 bases and J by 7 bases, with 16 bases left in between. The CDR3 is made up of 13 amino acids. Germline V gene data show CDR1 as LNHDA and CDR2 as SQIVND (reference sequence). CDR3 DNA sequence: TGTGCCACCTCGGGCCGCGGGAGTGAAAAACTGTTTTTT. It encodes CATSGRGSEKLFF.

This chain links TRBV29-1 with TRBJ1-1; maybe TRBD1 (5 bases). V lost 7 bases and J lost 4, with 13 bases in between. Germline CDR1 is SQVTM and CDR2 is ANQGSEA. CDR3 size: 12 residues. The CDR3 spells CSALHRGTEAFF. CDR3 DNA: TGCAGCGCCCTCCATAGGGGCACTGAAGCTTTCTTT.

The V and J genes are TRBV19 and TRBJ2-5, with 16 bases that match TRBD2. There are 17 residues in the CDR3. V shed 4 bases and J 5 bases; nucleotides not matched to a gene: 7. CDR1 is LNHDA and CDR2 is SQIVND in the germline V gene (reference sequence). This chain's CDR3 is CASSTGTSGGARETQYF. The DNA of the CDR3 is TGTGCCAGTAGTACCGGGACTAGCGGGGGGGCCAGGGAGACCCAGTACTTC.

The chain uses TRBV7-9 and TRBJ2-3; 7 bases agree with TRBD2. The CDR3 consists of 14 residues. With 4 bases clipped from V and 3 bases from J, the junction kept 4 bases outside the gene matches. Looked up from germline, CDR1 is SEHNR and CDR2 is FQNEAQ (reference sequence). CDR3 nucleotide sequence: TGTGCCAGCAGCTCCCAGCGGGAAACAGATACGCAGTATTTT. As protein: CASSSQRETDTQYF.